The 13 T cell receptor beta chains listed next were all sequenced from one sample in a study of tumor and adjacent non-tumor tissue in lung cancer. No cell sorting was done before RNA was extracted from the tissue. A modified ARM-PCR protocol with three rounds of nested PCR amplified TCRbeta. TCRdb re-called the multiplex PCR reads through MiXCR, storing one row per CDR3 protein. The profile shows about 93,000 distinct CDR3 sequences, about 70% of them singletons. Sequenced input: lung tumor tissue. These receptors all come from a man aged 60-69 years with non-small cell lung cancer.

This sequence joins TRBV7-9 and TRBJ1-1; D not resolved. The V gene lost 10 bases and the J gene lost 3 bases, with 21 bases spanning the gap. CDR1 is SEHNR, CDR2 FQNEAQ, per germline (reference sequence). There are 15 residues in the CDR3. The CDR3 here is CANTPPGVLDTEAFF. CDR3 DNA sequence: TGTGCCAACACCCCTCCCGGCGTCTTGGACACTGAAGCTTTCTTT.

This clonotype was detected many times. The V gene is TRBV4-2, the J gene TRBJ1-4; 7 bases agree with TRBD1. The V gene's germline CDR1 is LGHNA and CDR2 YNFKEQ. J lost 2 bases, V lost 0 bases, and 6 bases had no gene match. The CDR3 sequence is 17 residues long. CDR3 sequence reads: CASSQDPTGDTNEKLFF. The CDR3 DNA follows: TGTGCCAGCAGCCAAGACCCCACAGGGGACACTAATGAAAAACTGTTTTTT.

The chain joins TRBV12-3 or TRBV12-4 to TRBJ2-3; D is undetermined. The germline V and J ends were trimmed by 8 bases and 2 bases, with 17 bases remaining between them. CDR3 length: 15 residues. DNA for the CDR3: TGTGCCAGCCACGGTTCACGGCCCCCCACAGATACGCAGTATTTT. This translates into CASHGSRPPTDTQYF.

For this clonotype: Being one base from a much bigger clone, this may be a read error. This chain connects TRBV28 to TRBJ1-4, with D unclear. The CDR3 length is 16 residues. Germline assignment: CDR1 MDHEN and CDR2 SYDVKM. The V and J ends lost 4 bases and 6 bases respectively, with 18 bases between them. The chain's CDR3 is CASSSPRPGGDEKLFF. Here the CDR3 DNA reads TGTGCCAGCAGTTCACCGCGGCCTGGAGGTGATGAAAAACTGTTTTTT.

In DNA, the CDR3 is TGTGCCAGCAGTTTGGGAAATGGCTACACCTTC. Translated: CASSLGNGYTF. V gene TRBV12-3 or TRBV12-4 combines with J gene TRBJ1-2; D remains ambiguous. The V end lost 3 bases, the J end lost 6 bases, and 5 bases lay between the germline ends. The CDR3 is 11 residues long.

The V call is TRBV6-5, the J call TRBJ2-5, with 7 bases lining up with TRBD2. The CDR3 runs to 16 residues. V lost 2 bases to trimming and J lost 4 bases; unmatched junction nucleotides: 10. From germline, CDR1 is MNHEY and CDR2 SVGAGI. The CDR3 region has the DNA TGTGCCAGCAGTTACACAGTGGGGGGGATGGTAGAGACCCAGTACTTC. This codes for CASSYTVGGMVETQYF.

This clonotype came up a few times. At one of its ends the junction is not consistent with the germline gene, which may arise from a read error. V usage is TRBV5-4 and J usage is TRBJ2-1, with TRBD2 identical over 13 bases. Germline assignment: CDR1 SGHNT and CDR2 YYREEE (reference sequence). This CDR3 has 18 residues. The CDR3 is CVSSSGLAGAYSYNEQFF. The CDR3 DNA follows: TGTGTCAGCAGCTCAGGACTAGCGGGGGCCTACTCCTACAATGAGCAGTTCTTC. Complete variable domain (other parts from reference TRBV5-4 and TRBJ2-1): ETGVTQSPTHLIKTRGQQVTLRCSSQSGHNTVSWYQQALGQGPQFIFQYYREEENGRGNFPPRFSGLQFPNYSSELNVNALELDDSALYLCVSSSGLAGAYSYNEQFFGPGTRLTVL.

As to this clonotype: Lacking the conserved final phenylalanine or tryptophan, this CDR3 likely reflects a read error. This chain connects TRBV7-9 to TRBJ1-1, with TRBD1 identical over 9 bases. CDR1 SEHNR and CDR2 FQNEAQ come from the germline V gene (reference sequence). After removal of 7 bases from V and 0 bases from J, the junction contained 6 bases not matched to a gene. The CDR3 has 15 residues. CDR3 amino acids: CASNPRDRVNTEAFI. CDR3 in DNA: TGTGCCAGCAACCCCCGGGACAGGGTGAACACTGAAGCTTTCATT.

Details on this clonotype: A much more abundant neighbour one base away suggests this may be a read error. The rearrangement links TRBV29-1 to TRBJ1-2; 7 positions match TRBD1. CDR1 and CDR2 (germline): SQVTM, ANQGSEA. The CDR3 length is 14 residues. CDR3 nucleotide sequence: TGCGGCGTCAGTACCGGGACAGCAAACTATGGCTACACCTTC. This sequence encodes CGVSTGTANYGYTF.

This clonotype was detected ten times or more. The chain recombines TRBV20-1 with TRBJ2-1; D call uncertain. With 2 bases removed from V and 8 bases from J, the gap between germline ends came to 13 bases. The germline gives CDR1 DFQATT, CDR2 SNEGSKA (reference sequence). This CDR3 comprises 13 residues. The CDR3 nucleotides are TGCAGTGCTAGAAGGAGTTTCTCACATGAGCAGTTCTTC. Encoded protein: CSARRSFSHEQFF.

Points on this clonotype: A much more abundant neighbour one base away suggests this may be a read error. This chain joins TRBV20-1 and TRBJ2-3; 13 bases map to TRBD2. This CDR3 contains 16 residues. CDR1 DFQATT and CDR2 SNEGSKA come from the germline V gene (reference sequence). CDR3 region: CSAGLAGVRSTDTKYF. CDR3 bases: TGCAGTGCTGGACTAGCGGGAGTACGGAGCACAGATACGAAGTATTTT.

This clonotype was picked up a small number of times. Being one base from a much bigger clone, this may be a read error. Here the CDR3 reads CATSYKGALGNEQFF. CDR3 bases: TGTGCCACCAGTTACAAAGGGGCCTTGGGAAATGAGCAGTTCTTC. This rearrangement joins TRBV6-6 to TRBJ2-1; maybe TRBD1 (5 bases). Germline V gene sequence: CDR1 MNHNY, CDR2 SVGAGI (reference sequence). The CDR3 runs to 15 residues.

About this clonotype itself: A read error may account for a junction end that differs from germline. The chain couples TRBV6-6 to TRBJ2-7, with D possibly TRBD1 on 5 matching bases. Germline V lookup: CDR1 MNHNY, CDR2 SVGAGI (reference sequence). This CDR3 has 13 amino acids. The CDR3 protein is CTRSYSDSYEQYF. The CDR3 nucleotides are TGTACCAGAAGTTACTCCGACAGCTACGAGCAGTACTTC.